Listed below are T cell receptor beta chains from one sample, sequenced in a study of identical twins. TCRdb re-derived calls from the 5' RACE reads in MiXCR, one entry per CDR3 protein. Of hundreds of thousands of distinct CDR3 sequences listed, over 15% were seen once; the top ten hold around 14%. The sample was also reused in another study, on T cells expressing NK-cell markers.

Source material: PBMCs. These receptors were taken from a woman under 30 in good health. Each CDR3 is given with its conserved first and last residue. The D gene is left open where the match is weak. The size entry is marked missing in some rows and otherwise reads once, few, many or a size class.

TRBV7-8	TRBD1	NA	14	TRBJ1-1	TGTGCCAGCAGCTGGACAGGGGGCGCGACTGAAGCTTTCTTT	CASSWTGGATEAFF
TRBV27	TRBD1	NA	15	TRBJ1-1	TGTGCCAGCAGTTTACAATTTACAGGGGTCACTGAAGCTTTCTTT	CASSLQFTGVTEAFF
TRBV5-1	TRBD1	few	14	TRBJ1-2	TGCGCCAGCGGACCCCACGGACAGGGTGGTGGCTACACCTTC	CASGPHGQGGGYTF
TRBV24-1	NA	NA	14	TRBJ1-5	TGTGCCACCGCCGCCGCGGGGGGCAATCAGCCCCAGCATTTT	CATAAAGGNQPQHF
TRBV13	NA	NA	14	TRBJ1-6	TGTGCCAGCAGCTTCCGTTCCTATAATTCACCCCTCCACTTT	CASSFRSYNSPLHF
TRBV10-3	NA	few	13	TRBJ2-5	TGTGCCAGTCGGGACTTTCCTCAAGAGACCCAGTACTTC	CASRDFPQETQYF
TRBV14	TRBD1	few	15	TRBJ2-3	TGTGCCAGCAGCCACCGGGACAGGGGCACAGATACGCAGTATTTT	CASSHRDRGTDTQYF
TRBV11-2	NA	NA	14	TRBJ2-2	TGTGCCAGCAGCTTAGTTAGCCTTACCGGGGAGCTGTTTTTT	CASSLVSLTGELFF
TRBV27	NA	NA	13	TRBJ2-7	TGTGCTTCCCGGGACCACGGTAGCGACGAGCAGTACTTC	CASRDHGSDEQYF
TRBV5-1	TRBD1	few	16	TRBJ1-2	TGCGCCAGCAGCCGAACCGGGACAGGAGAGACCCATGGCTACACCTTC	CASSRTGTGETHGYTF
TRBV3-1	NA	NA	12	TRBJ2-3	TGTGCCAGCAGCCAAGTGTCAGATACGCAGTATTTT	CASSQVSDTQYF
TRBV3-1	TRBD1	NA	14	TRBJ2-7	TGTGCCAGCAGCCAAGAGGTCACCGGGACAGGGATACGGTTC	CASSQEVTGTGIRF
TRBV20-1	NA	NA	14	TRBJ2-1	TGCAGTGCTAGCGTCCCAGGGTCTTACAATGAGCAGTTCTTC	CSASVPGSYNEQFF
TRBV5-1	NA	few	15	TRBJ1-6	TGCGCCAGCAGCTTGGCAACAGGGTCCAGTTCACCCCTCCACTTT	CASSLATGSSSPLHF
TRBV12-3/TRBV12-4	NA	many	12	TRBJ2-7	TGTGCCAGCAGTGGGGTCGGCTACGAGCAGTACTTC	CASSGVGYEQYF
TRBV6-1	TRBD1	few	15	TRBJ1-4	TGTGCCAGCAGCAAGAGGGGGACAGGCGGAGAAAAACTGTTTTTT	CASSKRGTGGEKLFF
TRBV20-1	NA	few	14	TRBJ1-6	TGCAGTGCTAGTACAAGCCCTAATAATTCACCCCTCCACTTT	CSASTSPNNSPLHF
TRBV7-2	TRBD1	NA	14	TRBJ1-6	TGTGCCAGCAGCCCATGGACAGGCGGATCACCCCTCCACTTT	CASSPWTGGSPLHF
TRBV5-1	NA	NA	15	TRBJ2-3	TGCGCCAGCAGCTTGGGGTGGGACGTTGGGGATACGCAGTATTTT	CASSLGWDVGDTQYF
TRBV12-3/TRBV12-4	NA	few	15	TRBJ2-3	TGTGCCAGCGGGGGGACGGGGATAAGCACAGATACGCAGTATTTT	CASGGTGISTDTQYF
TRBV7-2	NA	NA	12	TRBJ1-2	TGTGCCAGCAGCTTAAATGGCTATGGCTACACCTTC	CASSLNGYGYTF
TRBV7-3	NA	few	15	TRBJ2-3	TGTGCCAGCAGCCCGACTCGGGGGAGGACAGATACGCAGTATTTT	CASSPTRGRTDTQYF
TRBV20-1	TRBD1	few	14	TRBJ1-4	TGCAGTGCTAGGGACAGGGGATGGGTTGAAAAACTGTTTTTT	CSARDRGWVEKLFF
TRBV12-3/TRBV12-4	TRBD1	NA	16	TRBJ2-5	TGTGCCAGCAGTTTAGAGGGACAGGGGGTCGGGGAGACCCAGTACTTC	CASSLEGQGVGETQYF
TRBV29-1	NA	few	10	TRBJ2-1	TGCAGCGTTGGGGTCCGCGAGCAGTTCTTC	CSVGVREQFF
TRBV7-2	NA	few	15	TRBJ2-3	TGTGCCAGCAGCTTAGCCCGTTCGGGGAGGGATACGCAGTATTTT	CASSLARSGRDTQYF
TRBV5-1	NA	few	14	TRBJ2-2	TGCGCCAGCAGCCTGACAGGTTTAACCGGGGAGCTGTTTTTT	CASSLTGLTGELFF
TRBV2	NA	few	14	TRBJ2-3	TGTGCCAGCAGTGAAGCGCTTCGAGGGGGTACGCAGTATTTT	CASSEALRGGTQYF
TRBV7-2	NA	many	13	TRBJ2-1	TGTGCCAGCAGCTCAAGAGTCGGCAATGAGCAGTTCTTC	CASSSRVGNEQFF
TRBV12-3/TRBV12-4	NA	NA	14	TRBJ2-5	TGTGCCAGCAGTGCCATCGGGGGAAGGGAGACCCAGTACTTC	CASSAIGGRETQYF
TRBV12-3/TRBV12-4	TRBD1	many	15	TRBJ2-1	TGTGCCAGCAGCCTTCTGACAGGGGCCTCCAATGAGCAGTTCTTC	CASSLLTGASNEQFF
TRBV10-3	NA	NA	14	TRBJ2-1	TGTGCCATCAGTGAAGGAGACTACTACAATGAGCAGTTCTTC	CAISEGDYYNEQFF
TRBV11-2	NA	NA	15	TRBJ1-1	TGTGCCAGCAGCTTAGGGGGCGCAAGTTACACTGAAGCTTTCTTT	CASSLGGASYTEAFF
TRBV29-1	NA	few	15	TRBJ2-1	TGCAGCGTTGAAGGGGGGGAGTTCTCCTACAATGAGCAGTTCTTC	CSVEGGEFSYNEQFF
TRBV29-1	NA	NA	15	TRBJ1-2	TGCAGCGTTGAAGAAGAAGACCTGGGAGACTATGGCTACACCTTC	CSVEEEDLGDYGYTF
TRBV20-1	NA	few	13	TRBJ2-2	TGCAGTGCTAGGAGGGTGAACACCGGGGAGCTGTTTTTT	CSARRVNTGELFF
TRBV6-5	NA	few	11	TRBJ2-3	TGTGCCAGCCGGGGGATCGATACGCAGTATTTT	CASRGIDTQYF
TRBV6-5	TRBD1	few	15	TRBJ2-3	TGTGCCAGCAGTTATGGGACAGAGCACACAGATACGCAGTATTTT	CASSYGTEHTDTQYF
TRBV5-1	TRBD2	NA	15	TRBJ2-4	TGCGCCAGCAGCTCGGGACTAGCGGGAGCGAACATTCAGTACTTC	CASSSGLAGANIQYF
TRBV4-1	NA	NA	14	TRBJ2-3	TGCGCCAGCAGCCCCATCCATGCAACGGATACGCAGTATTTT	CASSPIHATDTQYF
TRBV4-1	NA	few	14	TRBJ2-1	TGCGCCAGCAGCCAAGACCCAGCGGCCGTATGGCAGTTCTTC	CASSQDPAAVWQFF
TRBV7-2	TRBD2	NA	14	TRBJ2-1	TGTGCCAGCAGCTCGGGTAGCGGGAGCGATGAGCAGTTCTTC	CASSSGSGSDEQFF
TRBV10-3	NA	NA	11	TRBJ2-7	TGTGCCATGGGGGGCTCCTACGAGCAGTACTTC	CAMGGSYEQYF
TRBV10-3	NA	NA	16	TRBJ2-1	TGTGCCATCAGTGAGTCGATCACCGGCTCCTACAATGAGCAGTTCTTC	CAISESITGSYNEQFF
TRBV5-5	TRBD2	NA	16	TRBJ2-5	TGTGCCAGCAGCTCAGCACTAGCGGGGGCGTCAGGGACCCAGTACTTC	CASSSALAGASGTQYF
TRBV29-1	NA	few	13	TRBJ1-2	TGCAGCGGGGGGCAGGGAACATCCTATGGCTACACCTTC	CSGGQGTSYGYTF
TRBV10-3	TRBD1	few	13	TRBJ2-7	TGTGCCATCAGGGGACAGGGAGTAACCGAGCAGTACTTC	CAIRGQGVTEQYF
TRBV7-2	TRBD1	NA	14	TRBJ1-2	TGTGCCAGCAGCAGACGACAGGGCAGAGACGGCTACACCTTC	CASSRRQGRDGYTF
TRBV6-1	TRBD2	few	17	TRBJ2-3	TGTGCCAGCAGTGAAGCGAGAGCTAGCGGCTACACAGATACGCAGTATTTT	CASSEARASGYTDTQYF
TRBV10-3	NA	few	11	TRBJ2-7	TGTGCCATCAGTGAATTATCACAGCAGAGCTTC	CAISELSQQSF
TRBV12-3/TRBV12-4	NA	many	12	TRBJ1-1	TGTGCCAGCAGTCGGATGAACACTGAAGCTTTCTTT	CASSRMNTEAFF
TRBV25-1	NA	NA	14	TRBJ2-1	TGTGCCAGCAGTGAAGGGAACTCCTACAATGAGCAGTTCTTC	CASSEGNSYNEQFF
TRBV27	TRBD1	NA	16	TRBJ2-7	TGTGCCAGCAGTCCTCGACGGCAGGGGGTCTACTACGAGCAGTACTTC	CASSPRRQGVYYEQYF
TRBV7-9	NA	NA	14	TRBJ1-2	TGTGCCAGCACCGGCTCGGAGGGTGCGGGCGGCTACACCTTC	CASTGSEGAGGYTF